These 25 T cell receptor beta chains were all obtained from the same sample, sequenced in a study of response to subunit inactivated influenza vaccine. One entry per CDR3 protein results from TCRdb running MiXCR on the RT-PCR reads. The sample yields about 570,000 distinct CDR3 sequences, around 11% seen once. This same sample was also taken into another study, of T cells expressing NK-cell markers. That study reports: For TCR beta, cDNA was produced by 5'RACE template switching with UMIs.

Sample: PBMCs from blood, taken on the day of vaccination. The receptors were sampled from a man aged 50 to 59 who received an inactivated influenza vaccine.

The J gene is TRBJ1-2, the V gene TRBV4-3, with D tentatively TRBD1 (6 bases). The CDR3 sequence is 15 residues long. Trimming removed 0 bases at V and 3 bases at J, with 11 bases between. Looked up from germline, CDR1 is LGHNA and CDR2 is YSLEER. The CDR3 sequence: CASSQDGGGDYGYTF. The DNA for the CDR3 is TGCGCCAGCAGCCAAGATGGGGGCGGTGACTATGGCTACACCTTC.

The chain uses TRBV5-4 and TRBJ2-1, with TRBD2 matching 12 bases. Germline V gene lookup returns CDR1 SGHNT and CDR2 YYREEE (reference sequence). The CDR3 is 15 amino acids. V dropped 4 bases and J dropped 4; count of bases not matched to a gene: 3. The CDR3 region has the DNA TGTGCCAGCAGCACTACTAGCGGGAGGTACAATGAGCAGTTCTTC. As protein: CASSTTSGRYNEQFF.

The chain is built from TRBV15 and TRBJ1-5; possibly TRBD1 for D (6 bases). CDR1 LNHNV and CDR2 YYDKDF come from the germline V gene (reference sequence). The CDR3 runs 17 residues. Deletions cut 2 bases from V and 4 bases from J, with 18 bases between. In nucleotides, the CDR3 is TGTGCCACCAGCAGAACACCGGGGGCAGGCCGAAATCAGCCCCAGCATTTT. Encoded protein: CATSRTPGAGRNQPQHF.

There are a few counts of this clonotype. The chain employs TRBV20-1 and TRBJ2-7; D may be TRBD2 (5 bases). Germline assignment: CDR1 DFQATT and CDR2 SNEGSKA (reference sequence). CDR3 size: 16 residues. The V end lost 1 base, the J end lost 4 bases, and 20 bases lay between the germline ends. This CDR3 is CSARGVSGTGGYEQYF. CDR3 coding DNA: TGCAGTGCTAGAGGCGTGTCCGGCACCGGCGGGTACGAGCAGTACTTC.

This clonotype was observed many times. J is TRBJ1-5 and V is TRBV6-7; TRBD1 might be the D (5 bases). TRBV6-7 is assigned to the ORF class and has an uncertain function. V lost 0 bases and J lost 0, with 15 bases in between. The CDR3 extends over 18 amino acids. Written as DNA, the CDR3 is TGTGCCAGCAGTTACTCGCTTCAGTCGGGGGATAGCAATCAGCCCCAGCATTTT. Translating it yields CASSYSLQSGDSNQPQHF.

Details on this clonotype: No conserved phenylalanine or tryptophan ends this CDR3, so it is likely a read error. The chain combines TRBV12-3 or TRBV12-4 with TRBJ2-1; either TRBD1 or TRBD2 may fit D (5 bases each). Trimming stripped 5 bases from V and 9 bases from J, with 17 bases between. The CDR3 covers 14 residues. Here the CDR3 DNA reads TGTGCCAGCAGTATTGGGACCCAGGCCAGTGAGCAGTTCCTC. Its protein product is CASSIGTQASEQFL.

The chain carries TRBV9 and TRBJ1-5, with D possibly TRBD1 on 5 matching bases. The germline V and J ends were trimmed by 8 bases and 4 bases, with 13 bases remaining between them. Per the germline V gene, CDR1 is SGDLS and CDR2 is YYNGEE. This CDR3 spans 13 amino acids. The CDR3 loop is CASGDASNQPQHF. The CDR3 coding sequence is TGTGCCAGTGGGGACGCCTCGAATCAGCCCCAGCATTTT.

The genes are TRBV24-1 and TRBJ2-5; 9 bases are shared with TRBD1. Unmatched junction bases numbered 4, after V lost 1 base and J lost 5 bases. Germline values: CDR1 KGHDR, CDR2 SFDVKD. The length of the CDR3 is 15 residues. CDR3 sequence reads: CATSDFFGTGETQYF. CDR3 nucleotide sequence: TGTGCCACCAGTGATTTTTTCGGGACAGGGGAGACCCAGTACTTC.

This chain uses TRBV18 with TRBJ2-1; 9 bases fit TRBD1. Trimming at V came to 0 bases and at J to 1 base, leaving 1 base not matched to a gene. The germline V gene encodes CDR1 KGHSH and CDR2 LQKENI. The CDR3 loop spans 16 amino acids. CDR3 in amino acids: CASSPPGTGSYNEQFF. The CDR3 DNA sequence: TGTGCCAGCTCACCACCCGGGACAGGGTCCTACAATGAGCAGTTCTTC.

This clonotype has only a few counts. The DNA of the CDR3 is TGCAGTGCTAGGGATGGGGCTAGCAATCAGCCCCAGCATTTT. Translating gives CSARDGASNQPQHF. V is TRBV20-1 and J is TRBJ1-5, with D possibly being TRBD1 (5 bases). The V gene's germline CDR1 is DFQATT and CDR2 SNEGSKA (reference sequence). The CDR3 spans 14 residues. V dropped 3 bases and J dropped 0 bases, with 9 bases sitting between them.

This clonotype was observed a few times. V is TRBV28 and J is TRBJ2-5, with 9 bases matching TRBD2. Germline assignment: CDR1 MDHEN and CDR2 SYDVKM. This CDR3 region has 14 residues. V lost 7 bases, J lost 4 bases, and 7 bases stayed unmatched. CDR3 DNA: TGTGCCAGCACCCTGGGACTAGCAGGAGAGACCCAGTACTTC. Its translation: CASTLGLAGETQYF.

DNA of the CDR3: TGTGCCAGCAGCGTAGGAGGATGGACTGAAGCTTTCTTT. This gives the protein CASSVGGWTEAFF. The rearrangement joins TRBV9 to TRBJ1-1; D is unresolved. Germline-derived CDR1 and CDR2 are SGDLS and YYNGEE. CDR3 length equals 13 residues. The V end lost 0 bases, the J end lost 5 bases, and 8 bases lay between the germline ends.

This clonotype was detected a few times. This sequence joins TRBV7-2 and TRBJ2-3, with D possibly TRBD1 on 5 matching bases. V was cut by 1 base and J by 3 bases, with 14 bases left in between. The length of the CDR3 is 16 residues. Germline assignment: CDR1 SGHTA and CDR2 FQGNSA. CDR3 DNA: TGTGCCAGCAGCTTAGGGAGTGGGGCCGGGACAGATACGCAGTATTTT. Amino acid sequence: CASSLGSGAGTDTQYF. Combining the CDR3 with reference TRBV7-2 and TRBJ2-3 gives the whole variable domain GAGVSQSPSNKVTEKGKDVELRCDPISGHTALYWYRQSLGQGLEFLIYFQGNSAPDKSGLPSDRFSAERTGGSVSTLTIQRTQQEDSAVYLCASSLGSGAGTDTQYFGPGTRLTVL.

The gene calls are TRBV14 and TRBJ1-6; no clear D gene. V shed 1 base and J shed 6 bases, with 7 bases lying between them. In germline, CDR1 is SGHDN, CDR2 FVKESK. The CDR3 runs 14 residues. The CDR3 sequence is CASSQVSPNSPLHF. As DNA, the CDR3 is TGTGCCAGCAGCCAAGTTTCCCCTAATTCACCCCTCCACTTT.

The chain joins TRBV4-3 to TRBJ2-1; a possible D gene is TRBD2 (6 bases). This CDR3 region has 13 residues. V gave up 0 bases and J gave up 8 bases, with 8 bases separating them. The germline gives CDR1 LGHNA, CDR2 YSLEER. As DNA, the CDR3 is TGCGCCAGCAGCCAAGAACTAGCTGATGAGCAGTTCTTC. Its protein is CASSQELADEQFF.

The chain combines TRBV4-2 with TRBJ2-3, with TRBD1 as a possible D gene (5 bases). CDR1 and CDR2 from the germline V gene are LGHNA and YNFKEQ. V was shortened by 3 bases and J by 4 bases, with 11 bases between the two germline ends. The CDR3 sequence is 14 residues long. The CDR3 loop is CASSHDTGADTQYF. Written as DNA, the CDR3 is TGTGCCAGCAGCCACGACACAGGAGCAGATACGCAGTATTTT.

The chain is built from TRBV7-2 and TRBJ2-7, with 9 bases fitting TRBD2. Germline V lookup: CDR1 SGHTA, CDR2 FQGNSA. V trimming: 4 bases; J trimming: 6 bases; junction bases outside the gene matches: 7. This CDR3 contains 14 residues. CDR3 DNA: TGTGCCAGCAGCTCCGGGCGGGGGGGCCTCGAGCAGTACTTC. Translated: CASSSGRGGLEQYF.

This clonotype was recorded a few times. This sequence joins TRBV6-2 or TRBV6-3 and TRBJ2-3; 10 bases are shared with TRBD1. Trimming at V came to 5 bases and at J to 0 bases, leaving 2 bases not matched to a gene. This CDR3 is 15 amino acids long. From germline, CDR1 is MNHEY and CDR2 SVGEGT. CDR3 nucleotides: TGTGCCAGCAGTGAGGGACAGGGGAGCACAGATACGCAGTATTTT. It specifies CASSEGQGSTDTQYF.

There are a few counts of this clonotype. V gene TRBV7-8 combines with J gene TRBJ2-5; D not resolved. The CDR3 spans 17 residues. Trimming pared 1 base from V and 4 bases from J, leaving 19 bases between. The germline V gene has CDR1 SGHVS and CDR2 FQNEAQ. As DNA, the CDR3 is TGTGCCAGCAGCTTAGGTTTTTACGTCCAGTTTTCAGAGACCCAGTACTTC. Protein product: CASSLGFYVQFSETQYF.

This clonotype was observed a handful of times. The chain combines TRBV4-2 with TRBJ2-7; D ambiguous. V was trimmed by 3 bases and J by 0 bases, leaving 12 bases between them. Germline CDR1 LGHNA, CDR2 YNFKEQ. The CDR3 contains 15 residues. The CDR3 nucleotides are TGTGCCAGCAGCCAGGCCGCCGGCCTCTCCTACGAGCAGTACTTC. Protein product: CASSQAAGLSYEQYF.

This clonotype was seen more than once but under ten times. The chain couples TRBV5-1 to TRBJ2-1; 15 bases line up with TRBD2. Germline V lookup: CDR1 SGHRS, CDR2 YFSETQ. The V gene end was trimmed by 6 bases and the J gene end by 10 bases; junction bases not matched to a gene: 5. The CDR3 sequence is 14 residues long. The CDR3 nucleotides read TGCGCCAGCACCTCGGGACTAGCGGGAGGCGAGCAGTTCTTC. It encodes CASTSGLAGGEQFF.

This clonotype has at least ten counts. The rearrangement joins TRBV7-2 to TRBJ2-3; TRBD2 might be the D (5 bases). CDR3 length equals 13 residues. Germline V gene lookup returns CDR1 SGHTA and CDR2 FQGNSA. V was shortened by 5 bases and J by 6 bases, with 12 bases between the two germline ends. CDR3 protein: CASSLGLADTQYF. The DNA of the CDR3 is TGTGCCAGCAGCCTCGGACTTGCCGATACGCAGTATTTT.

This clonotype was detected ten times or more. The V gene is TRBV27, the J gene TRBJ2-1; no reliable D call. V was trimmed by 3 bases and J by 6 bases, leaving 6 bases between them. CDR1 is MNHEY and CDR2 is SMNVEV in the germline V gene (reference sequence). The CDR3 contains 12 residues. CDR3 bases: TGTGCCAGCAGTTTGATTGGCAATGAGCAGTTCTTC. Translating gives CASSLIGNEQFF.

The chain uses TRBV6-5 and TRBJ2-5, with D unresolved. V was clipped by 2 bases and J by 4 bases, with 8 bases between them. Germline CDR1 reads MNHEY; CDR2 reads SVGAGI. The CDR3 is 13 amino acids. CDR3 sequence (DNA): TGTGCCAGCAGTTACGACGGATTAGAGACCCAGTACTTC. The encoded protein is CASSYDGLETQYF.

The chain joins TRBV6-5 to TRBJ1-1; D might be TRBD1 (5 bases). Germline assignment: CDR1 MNHEY and CDR2 SVGAGI. The V and J ends lost 2 bases and 6 bases respectively, with 16 bases between them. This CDR3 is 15 amino acids long. The CDR3 bases are TGTGCCAGCAGTTACGACCAGGGACTAAGCCCTGAAGCTTTCTTT. This sequence encodes CASSYDQGLSPEAFF.